This TCR beta chain was sequenced for a study of vaccination and CD4 T cells after COVID-19. Cultured CD4+ T cells had their DNA profiled by the Oncomine TCR Beta short-read assay. Genomic DNA was extracted from cultured CD4+ T cells. TCRdb re-called the PCR reads through MiXCR, storing one row per CDR3 protein. The table records about 15,000 distinct CDR3 sequences, around half of them present only once. Specified treatment: approximately nine-day PBMC culture with coronavirus spike peptide pools or control peptides (ViraFEST assay). This clonotype was observed a handful of times. The antigen remains undetermined. Germline V CDR1 and CDR2: SGHTA, FQGNSA. V was trimmed by 2 bases and J by 4 bases, leaving 18 bases between them. This CDR3 has 16 residues.

Material: CD4+ T cells from blood, cultured in vitro, obtained before SARS-CoV-2 vaccination. The source of this sequence is a human donor who had recovered from COVID-19. The rearrangement links TRBV7-2 to TRBJ2-7; tentative D call: TRBD2 (7 bases). The CDR3 loop is CASSLSGGAGVYEQYF. In DNA, the CDR3 is TGTGCCAGCAGCTTATCTGGGGGGGCGGGGGTGTACGAGCAGTACTTC. The variable domain in full, with the rest retrieved from reference TRBV7-2 and TRBJ2-7, is GAGVSQSPSNKVTEKGKDVELRCDPISGHTALYWYRQSLGQGLEFLIYFQGNSAPDKSGLPSDRFSAERTGGSVSTLTIQRTQQEDSAVYLCASSLSGGAGVYEQYFGPGTRLTVT.